This T cell receptor beta chain was recorded in a study of cytomegalovirus exposure and HLA in healthy donors. Using immunoSEQ multiplex PCR, the repertoire was profiled, and TCRdb retains in-frame clones only, with some absent. The table has a few hundred thousand clones, about nine tenths seen once. Germline-derived CDR1 and CDR2 are MNHEY and SVGAGI. V lost 3 bases to trimming and J lost 3 bases, with 11 bases between them. This CDR3 is built from 14 residues. Sequencing was done on a sample of PBMCs. The TCR originated in a woman aged 18-29 years in good health and CMV-seronegative. The chain employs TRBV6-5 and TRBJ2-5; weak D call: TRBD1 (6 bases). The CDR3 DNA is TGTGCCAGCAGTTATGGGACAAATGAAGAGACCCAGTACTTC. It translates to CASSYGTNEETQYF.